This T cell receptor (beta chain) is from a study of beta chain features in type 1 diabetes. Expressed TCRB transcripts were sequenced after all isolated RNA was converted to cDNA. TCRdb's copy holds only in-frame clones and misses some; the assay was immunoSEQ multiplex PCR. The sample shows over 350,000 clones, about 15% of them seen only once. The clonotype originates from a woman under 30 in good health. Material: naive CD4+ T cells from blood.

For the CDR3, the DNA is TGTGCCAGCAGACGTACAGGAGATCCCACAGATACGCAGTATTTT. This translates into CASRRTGDPTDTQYF. The chain combines TRBV6-1 with TRBJ2-3; a weak D match, TRBD1 (5 bases). The CDR3 length is 15 residues. CDR1 is MNHNS and CDR2 is SASEGT in the germline V gene. Trimming cost V 6 bases and J 2 bases, with 15 bases left between them.